This TCR beta chain was obtained from a study of Ad26.COV2.S vaccination and SARS-CoV-2 variants. Study context: Intramuscularly, Ad26.COV2.S was given either once or twice, 56 days apart.

There are 15 residues in the CDR3. J lost 5 bases, V lost 4 bases, and 7 bases had no gene match. Germline CDR1 and CDR2: LGHDT and YNNKEL (reference sequence). Sequenced by immunoSEQ multiplex PCR; TCRdb stores in-frame clones only, minus some. The table includes roughly 700,000 clones, about 89% detected once. This sample's treatment: approximately 18 received Ad26.COV2.S at low or high dose, single or two shots; 5 received placebo; per-sample allocation not given. All samples were drawn on day 63, counting from the first vaccine or placebo injection. A Boston adult aged 18-55 years was the donor. This rearrangement joins TRBV3-1 (or the pseudogene TRBV3-2) to TRBJ2-5; 10 positions agree with TRBD2. This clonotype was obtained from a person between 18 and 60 years old who received the Ad26.COV2.S COVID-19 vaccine or a placebo. The material sequenced was peripheral blood, taken in a trial of Ad26.COV2.S vaccine versus placebo. The CDR3 sequence: CASSLESGRGETQYF. The CDR3 bases are TGTGCCAGCAGCCTCGAAAGCGGGAGGGGGGAGACCCAGTACTTC.